Listed below are T cell receptor beta chains from one sample, sequenced in a study of control samples from healthy donors and cancer patients. Profiled with immunoSEQ multiplex PCR; TCRdb holds only in-frame clones, not every one. The sample carries approximately 110,000 clones, approximately 91% recorded once. The specimen was blood. These receptors came from a woman younger than 30 in good health. CDR3s include the opening cysteine and the closing phenylalanine or tryptophan. The D gene is left open where the match is weak. Clone size appears in some rows only: once, few, many, or a class for an expanded clone.

clone_size | d_call | j_call | v_call | cdr3_aa | cdr3_nt
. | . | TRBJ2-5 | TRBV7-8 | CASSTSRVQETQYF | TGTGCCAGCAGCACCAGTAGAGTCCAAGAGACCCAGTACTTC
. | . | TRBJ2-1 | TRBV6-5 | CASRRSLNEQFF | TGTGCCAGCAGAAGGAGTCTCAATGAGCAGTTCTTC
. | TRBD1 | TRBJ2-4 | TRBV5-5 | CASSPQGAVAKNIQYF | TGTGCCAGCAGCCCCCAGGGGGCTGTGGCCAAAAACATTCAGTACTTC
. | . | TRBJ1-1 | TRBV29-1 | CSVELVAARFMNTEAFF | TGCAGCGTTGAACTCGTGGCAGCCCGATTCATGAACACTGAAGCTTTCTTT
. | . | TRBJ2-7 | TRBV6-2/TRBV6-3 | CASSYGVTHYEQYF | TGTGCCAGCAGTTATGGCGTAACGCACTACGAGCAGTACTTC
once | . | TRBJ2-5 | TRBV11-2 | CASSSGETQYF | TGTGCCAGCAGCTCAGGGGAGACCCAGTACTTC
. | TRBD1 | TRBJ1-3 | TRBV18 | CASSPTGQGSGNTIYF | TGTGCCAGCTCACCAACGGGACAGGGGAGCGGAAACACCATATATTTT
. | TRBD2 | TRBJ2-5 | TRBV15 | CATSRGGTSGRAEETQYF | TGTGCCACCAGCAGAGGGGGGACTAGCGGGAGGGCCGAAGAGACCCAGTACTTC
once | . | TRBJ2-4 | TRBV28 | CASSSNQDIAKNIQYF | TGTGCCAGCAGTTCTAATCAGGACATAGCCAAAAACATTCAGTACTTC
. | . | TRBJ2-4 | TRBV25-1 | CASRATGIGIQYF | TGTGCCAGCAGGGCCACTGGGATAGGCATTCAGTACTTC
. | TRBD1 | TRBJ2-6 | TRBV7-6 | CASSLRGQGWLSGANVLTF | TGTGCCAGCAGCTTAAGGGGACAGGGGTGGCTCTCTGGGGCCAACGTCCTGACTTTC
. | . | TRBJ2-6 | TRBV10-3 | CAISESFIVRVTYSGANVLTF | TGTGCCATCAGTGAGTCTTTTATTGTCAGGGTCACCTACTCTGGGGCCAACGTCCTGACTTTC
. | TRBD1 | TRBJ1-6 | TRBV9 | CASSAVYDRVDNSPLHF | TGTGCCAGCAGCGCGGTATATGACAGGGTTGATAATTCACCCCTCCACTTT
. | . | TRBJ2-7 | TRBV5-1 | CASSQQALSLGAYEQYF | TGCGCCAGCAGCCAACAGGCCCTTAGCCTGGGGGCCTACGAGCAGTACTTC
once | . | TRBJ1-1 | TRBV5-6 | CASSFGTDNTEAFF | TGTGCCAGCAGCTTCGGGACGGATAACACTGAAGCTTTCTTT
. | . | TRBJ2-2 | TRBV19 | CASSISALNTGELFF | TGTGCCAGTAGTATATCGGCACTGAACACCGGGGAGCTGTTTTTT
. | TRBD2 | TRBJ2-3 | TRBV9 | CASSVGGSGRVTQYF | TGTGCCAGCAGCGTAGGGGGTAGCGGGAGGGTTACGCAGTATTTT
. | TRBD1 | TRBJ1-2 | TRBV6-5 | CASSRTGLVVYGYTF | TGTGCCAGCAGTCGGACAGGGTTGGTTGTCTATGGCTACACCTTC
. | . | TRBJ1-1 | TRBV7-2 | CASSLPGHYEAFF | TGTGCCAGCAGCTTACCCGGACACTATGAAGCTTTCTTT
. | . | TRBJ2-1 | TRBV6-2/TRBV6-3 | CASSRTTIGFAEQFF | TGTGCCAGCAGCCGCACTACCATCGGGTTCGCTGAGCAGTTCTTC
. | . | TRBJ1-5 | TRBV7-2 | CASSLRPAGANNQPQHF | TGTGCCAGCAGCTTACGCCCGGCAGGGGCGAACAATCAGCCCCAGCATTTT
once | TRBD1 | TRBJ1-2 | TRBV7-9 | CASSPGQAYGYTF | TGTGCCAGCAGCCCCGGACAGGCCTATGGCTACACCTTC
. | TRBD2 | TRBJ2-3 | TRBV19 | CASSIRRGSGRVTDTQYF | TGTGCCAGTAGTATTAGGCGAGGAAGCGGGAGAGTCACAGATACGCAGTATTTT
. | . | TRBJ2-1 | TRBV7-9 | CASSARGPTPYNEQFF | TGTGCCAGCAGCGCCCGGGGACCTACCCCCTACAATGAGCAGTTCTTC
. | . | TRBJ1-3 | TRBV28 | CASLRIQGLSGNTIYF | TGTGCCAGTCTCAGGATCCAGGGGCTATCTGGAAACACCATATATTTT
. | TRBD1 | TRBJ1-6 | TRBV7-9 | CASSPGQDNSPLHF | TGTGCCAGCAGCCCGGGACAGGATAATTCACCCCTCCACTTT
. | . | TRBJ1-5 | TRBV18 | CASSPLGGNQPQHF | TGTGCCAGCTCACCACTAGGGGGCAATCAGCCCCAGCATTTT
large | TRBD1 | TRBJ2-7 | TRBV2 | CASRGMDRPEQYF | TGTGCCAGCAGGGGGATGGACAGGCCCGAGCAGTACTTC
. | . | TRBJ1-1 | TRBV3-1/TRBV3-2 | CASSQEGGRLDAFF | TGTGCCAGCAGTCAGGAGGGGGGACGTCTGGATGCTTTCTTT
once | . | TRBJ1-1 | TRBV5-6 | CASSLDWANTEAFF | TGTGCCAGCAGCTTGGATTGGGCGAACACTGAAGCTTTCTTT
once | TRBD1 | TRBJ1-2 | TRBV27 | CASSTRQGSRYGYTF | TGTGCCAGCAGTACCCGACAGGGGTCCCGATATGGCTACACCTTC
. | . | TRBJ1-1 | TRBV2 | CASISGVLLNTEAFF | TGTGCCAGCATCTCAGGGGTACTCTTGAACACTGAAGCTTTCTTT
. | TRBD1 | TRBJ1-2 | TRBV4-3 | CASSHLMGQGLGYTF | TGCGCCAGCAGCCACCTTATGGGACAGGGGCTTGGCTACACCTTC
. | TRBD2 | TRBJ2-2 | TRBV6-5 | CASSYGSGRTGELFF | TGTGCCAGCAGTTACGGATCCGGGAGGACCGGGGAGCTGTTTTTT
. | . | TRBJ2-1 | TRBV25-1 | CASSLLGGDLYEQFF | TGTGCCAGCAGCCTCCTGGGAGGAGATCTTTACGAGCAGTTCTTC
. | TRBD1 | TRBJ2-5 | TRBV25-1 | CASSESTGGRTQYF | TGTGCCAGCAGTGAGTCGACAGGGGGCAGGACCCAGTACTTC
. | . | TRBJ2-7 | TRBV9 | CASSVKSGSYEQYF | TGTGCCAGCAGCGTAAAGAGCGGCTCCTACGAGCAGTACTTC
. | TRBD1 | TRBJ2-3 | TRBV4-3 | CASSQGQGATQYF | TGCGCCAGCAGCCAGGGACAGGGTGCTACGCAGTATTTT
. | . | TRBJ1-5 | TRBV12-3/TRBV12-4 | CASSPDTERPQHF | TGTGCCAGCAGTCCCGACACGGAGCGGCCCCAGCATTTT
. | . | TRBJ1-5 | TRBV3-1/TRBV3-2 | CASSQLKGDNQPQHF | TGTGCCAGCAGCCAATTAAAGGGCGACAATCAGCCCCAGCATTTT
. | TRBD1 | TRBJ1-3 | TRBV19 | CASSMYGTGGWGNTIYF | TGTGCCAGTAGTATGTACGGGACAGGGGGCTGGGGAAACACCATATATTTT
. | . | TRBJ2-3 | TRBV9 | CASSVWRASTDTQYF | TGTGCCAGCAGCGTATGGCGGGCGAGCACAGATACGCAGTATTTT
. | . | TRBJ2-3 | TRBV7-2 | CASRQAVSTDTQYF | TGTGCCAGCAGGCAAGCGGTGAGCACAGATACGCAGTATTTT
. | . | TRBJ2-4 | TRBV27 | CASSFGRSSKNIQYF | TGTGCCAGCAGTTTTGGTCGCAGCTCCAAAAACATTCAGTACTTC
. | . | TRBJ2-2 | TRBV6-5 | CASSYGHTGELFF | TGTGCCAGCAGTTACGGCCACACCGGGGAGCTGTTTTTT
. | . | TRBJ1-2 | TRBV5-1 | CASSLKGPNYGYTF | TGCGCCAGCAGCTTGAAAGGGCCAAACTATGGCTACACCTTC
. | . | TRBJ2-7 | TRBV7-2 | CASSLVGKGAGVSHEQYF | TGTGCCAGCAGCTTAGTAGGGAAGGGGGCGGGAGTTTCCCACGAGCAGTACTTC
. | . | TRBJ1-2 | TRBV7-9 | CASSEGGNYGYTF | TGTGCCAGCAGCGAAGGCGGGAACTATGGCTACACCTTC
. | . | TRBJ1-5 | TRBV27 | CASSLRVYQPQHF | TGTGCCAGCAGTTTAAGGGTCTATCAGCCCCAGCATTTT
. | TRBD1 | TRBJ1-2 | TRBV2 | CASRDPGQGEGYTF | TGTGCCAGCAGGGACCCCGGACAGGGTGAGGGCTACACCTTC
. | . | TRBJ1-1 | TRBV20-1 | CSAADLTEAFF | TGCAGTGCTGCCGACCTCACTGAAGCTTTCTTT
. | . | TRBJ1-1 | TRBV9 | CASSYGRGGHTEAFF | TGTGCCAGCAGCTACGGACGTGGGGGGCACACTGAAGCTTTCTTT
. | TRBD1 | TRBJ2-5 | TRBV15 | CATSRGQGQETQYF | TGTGCCACCAGCAGAGGACAGGGTCAAGAGACCCAGTACTTC
. | . | TRBJ2-2 | TRBV7-8 | CASSLAPYSGDYTGELFF | TGTGCCAGCAGCTTAGCACCTTACTCGGGGGATTACACCGGGGAGCTGTTTTTT
. | TRBD1 | TRBJ1-1 | TRBV5-6 | CASSLGTGLYTEAFF | TGTGCCAGCAGCTTGGGGACAGGGCTTTACACTGAAGCTTTCTTT
once | . | TRBJ2-6 | TRBV7-3 | CASSPDPQAAGANVLTF | TGTGCCAGCAGCCCTGACCCACAGGCGGCGGGGGCCAACGTCCTGACTTTC
. | TRBD1 | TRBJ2-7 | TRBV27 | CASGPPGTGRYEQYF | TGTGCCAGCGGACCCCCCGGGACAGGGCGGTACGAGCAGTACTTC
. | TRBD1 | TRBJ1-2 | TRBV2 | CASSEVDRGPKGYTF | TGTGCCAGCAGTGAAGTAGACAGGGGGCCCAAGGGCTACACCTTC